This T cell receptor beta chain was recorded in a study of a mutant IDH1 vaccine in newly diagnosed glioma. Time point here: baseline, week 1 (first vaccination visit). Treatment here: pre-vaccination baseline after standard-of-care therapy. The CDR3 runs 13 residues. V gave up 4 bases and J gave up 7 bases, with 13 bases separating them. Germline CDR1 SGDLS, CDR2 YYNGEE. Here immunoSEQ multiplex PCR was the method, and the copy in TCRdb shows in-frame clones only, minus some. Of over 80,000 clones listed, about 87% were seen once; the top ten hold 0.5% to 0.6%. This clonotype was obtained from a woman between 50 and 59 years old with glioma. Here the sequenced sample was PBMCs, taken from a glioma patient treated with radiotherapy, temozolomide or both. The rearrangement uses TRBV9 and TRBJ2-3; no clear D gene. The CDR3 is CASSPGVGNTQYF. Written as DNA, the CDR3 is TGTGCCAGCAGCCCAGGAGTGGGAAATACGCAGTATTTT.